The clone carrying this TCR beta chain was counted many times. No antigen is known for it. The record originates from a study of regulatory T cells in long-lasting Graves disease. Study-level results: Persistent Graves' patients showed less TCR diversity than newly diagnosed ones.

This CDR3 is 13 amino acids long. V dropped 1 base and J dropped 10 bases, with 11 bases sitting between them. Germline V gene data show CDR1 as GTSNPN and CDR2 as SVGIG (reference sequence). As to time point: newly diagnosed GD, antithyroid drugs for less than 3 months. Extracted RNA from PBMCs served as the source of the TCR library. The TCR beta library used iRepertoire HTBI primers with Arm-PCR amplification of CDR3. In TCRdb, the multiplex PCR reads were re-called with MiXCR into one record per CDR3 protein. The profile covers 440,000 or so distinct CDR3 sequences, with 15% appearing a single time and roughly 17% taken by the ten largest. This sample also belongs to another study, concerning T cells in Graves' hyperthyroidism and ophthalmopathy.

The sequences come from peripheral blood mononuclear cells (PBMCs), collected at new diagnosis, from a patient treated with antithyroid drugs. This clonotype was obtained from a woman in her 30s with Graves disease. The chain links TRBV30 to TRBJ1-6; no clear D. The CDR3 loop reads CAWSGGRRSPLHF. CDR3 bases: TGTGCCTGGAGTGGAGGCAGGAGGTCACCCCTCCACTTT.